The rows below give T cell receptor beta chains drawn from one sample of a study of OX40 agonist ivuxolimab in advanced cancers. The data were produced by immunoSEQ multiplex PCR, yet TCRdb's version contains in-frame clones alone and is incomplete. This table holds some 86,000 clones, about 85% found once. Sequences were derived from CD4+ or CD8+ T cells sorted from blood, sampled in a trial of the OX40 agonist ivuxolimab. These receptors all stem from an adult with an advanced solid tumor such as melanoma, head and neck, liver or kidney cancer. Both conserved end residues are part of each CDR3. The order of the fields is D gene, J gene, CDR3 length, clone size, V gene, CDR3 protein, CDR3 DNA. The D gene is left open where the match is weak. Size is omitted from some rows. Given values are once, few, many or a class for expanded clones.

. | TRBJ2-7 | 16 | . | TRBV4-2 | CASSQEKFDEGVEQYF | TGTGCCAGCAGCCAAGAGAAATTCGATGAGGGGGTCGAGCAGTACTTC
. | TRBJ2-5 | 11 | few | TRBV6-1 | CASSVVRTQYF | TGTGCCAGCAGTGTGGTTCGGACCCAGTACTTC
. | TRBJ1-2 | 16 | . | TRBV19 | CASSKSFRDKNYGYTF | TGTGCCAGTAGTAAGTCTTTCCGGGACAAGAACTATGGCTACACCTTC
. | TRBJ1-5 | 14 | . | TRBV5-4 | CASSRGGVDQPQHF | TGTGCCAGCAGCCGGGGAGGGGTTGATCAGCCCCAGCATTTT
TRBD1 | TRBJ2-5 | 13 | . | TRBV2 | CASRQGEEETQYF | TGTGCCAGCAGACAGGGGGAGGAAGAGACCCAGTACTTC
TRBD2 | TRBJ2-3 | 15 | once | TRBV7-2 | CASSSLAGGTDTQYF | TGTGCCAGCAGCTCATTAGCGGGGGGTACAGATACGCAGTATTTT
TRBD2 | TRBJ2-5 | 18 | . | TRBV4-3 | CASSPDLNVLAGEQTQYF | TGCGCCAGCAGCCCCGACCTTAATGTTTTAGCGGGAGAGCAGACCCAGTACTTC
. | TRBJ2-5 | 15 | once | TRBV6-6 | CASSYSNRDKETQYF | TGTGCCAGCAGTTACTCTAACAGGGACAAAGAGACCCAGTACTTC
. | TRBJ2-3 | 14 | . | TRBV7-2 | CASSPSRATDTQYF | TGTGCCAGCAGCCCGTCCAGGGCCACAGATACGCAGTATTTT
. | TRBJ1-1 | 15 | . | TRBV10-3 | CAISDNGRVGTEAFF | TGTGCCATCAGTGACAACGGGCGCGTGGGCACTGAAGCTTTCTTT
TRBD1 | TRBJ2-1 | 16 | . | TRBV7-2 | CASSPRQGYGHNEQFF | TGTGCCAGCAGCCCGAGACAGGGTTACGGCCACAATGAGCAGTTCTTC
. | TRBJ1-4 | 14 | . | TRBV5-4 | CASSLQGPHEKLFF | TGTGCCAGCAGCCTTCAGGGCCCCCATGAAAAACTGTTTTTT
TRBD1 | TRBJ2-7 | 14 | . | TRBV5-1 | CASSQGTGSYEQYF | TGCGCCAGCAGCCAGGGGACAGGATCCTACGAGCAGTACTTC
TRBD1 | TRBJ1-5 | 16 | . | TRBV19 | CASTRYGTGLNQPQHF | TGTGCCAGTACCCGGTACGGGACAGGACTAAATCAGCCCCAGCATTTT
. | TRBJ1-1 | 13 | once | TRBV2 | CASMFDGATEAFF | TGTGCCTCAATGTTTGATGGGGCCACTGAAGCTTTCTTT
. | TRBJ2-4 | 14 | . | TRBV7-8 | CASSLQGIENIQYF | TGTGCCAGCAGCTTACAGGGAATTGAAAACATTCAGTACTTC
. | TRBJ2-1 | 15 | . | TRBV7-3 | CASSLTAGYYNEQFF | TGTGCCAGCAGCTTAACGGCGGGATACTACAATGAGCAGTTCTTC
. | TRBJ1-4 | 15 | . | TRBV4-1 | CASSRLPGTNEKLFF | TGCGCCAGCAGCCGCCTCCCGGGGACTAATGAAAAACTGTTTTTT
. | TRBJ2-2 | 16 | . | TRBV19 | CASSWFTGKYTGELFF | TGTGCCAGTAGTTGGTTCACAGGGAAGTACACCGGGGAGCTGTTTTTT
. | TRBJ2-7 | 14 | . | TRBV15 | CATSRDSLEDEQYF | TGTGCCACCAGCAGAGATTCTCTGGAGGACGAGCAGTACTTC
TRBD2 | TRBJ2-3 | 13 | . | TRBV7-2 | CASSFDGRDTQYF | TGTGCCAGCAGCTTTGACGGGAGGGATACGCAGTATTTT
TRBD1 | TRBJ1-6 | 14 | . | TRBV19 | CASTWTGRKSPLHF | TGTGCCAGTACTTGGACAGGGAGAAAATCACCCCTCCACTTT
TRBD2 | TRBJ2-7 | 17 | . | TRBV28 | CASSLKLAGGRYNEQYF | TGTGCCAGCAGTCTAAAACTAGCGGGAGGGCGTTATAACGAGCAGTACTTC
. | TRBJ2-3 | 15 | once | TRBV28 | CASSFRGRFADTQYF | TGTGCCAGCAGTTTTCGGGGGAGATTCGCAGATACGCAGTATTTT
. | TRBJ1-2 | 12 | . | TRBV28 | CASRTQPHGYTF | TGTGCCAGCAGAACCCAGCCCCATGGCTACACCTTC
TRBD1 | TRBJ2-5 | 15 | once | TRBV9 | CASSGTGTAKETQYF | TGTGCCAGCAGCGGGACCGGGACAGCAAAAGAGACCCAGTACTTC
TRBD2 | TRBJ2-7 | 13 | . | TRBV2 | CASSGLAGYEQYF | TGTGCCAGCAGCGGACTAGCGGGATACGAGCAGTACTTC
TRBD1 | TRBJ2-1 | 15 | . | TRBV7-2 | CASSLVGQGFNEQFF | TGTGCCAGCAGCTTAGTGGGACAGGGGTTCAATGAGCAGTTCTTC
TRBD1 | TRBJ2-5 | 15 | . | TRBV11-3 | CASSPRTGEGETQYF | TGTGCCAGCAGCCCCAGGACAGGGGAGGGGGAGACCCAGTACTTC
TRBD1 | TRBJ2-2 | 15 | . | TRBV2 | CASSSSGQGTGELFF | TGTGCCAGCAGTAGTTCGGGACAGGGGACCGGGGAGCTGTTTTTT
. | TRBJ1-5 | 17 | . | TRBV27 | CASSELWESRVNQPQHF | TGTGCCAGCAGTGAGTTGTGGGAATCAAGGGTAAATCAGCCCCAGCATTTT
. | TRBJ2-3 | 12 | . | TRBV28 | CASREAVDTQYF | TGTGCCAGCAGAGAGGCGGTAGATACGCAGTATTTT
. | TRBJ2-7 | 15 | . | TRBV11-2 | CASSLSAQGKYEQYF | TGTGCCAGCAGCTTATCGGCACAGGGAAAGTACGAGCAGTACTTC
. | TRBJ2-7 | 16 | . | TRBV5-1 | CASSSAGDRRIYEQYF | TGCGCCAGCTCATCAGCGGGGGACAGGCGAATTTACGAGCAGTACTTC
. | TRBJ2-3 | 16 | . | TRBV5-6 | CASSLRVWGGADTQYF | TGTGCCAGCAGCTTGAGGGTGTGGGGAGGCGCAGATACGCAGTATTTT
. | TRBJ2-2 | 14 | . | TRBV14 | CASSPLRGTGELFF | TGTGCCAGCAGCCCCCTAAGGGGCACCGGGGAGCTGTTTTTT
. | TRBJ2-7 | 14 | . | TRBV19 | CASSIDGGTREQYF | TGTGCCAGTAGTATAGATGGGGGGACGAGGGAGCAGTACTTC
. | TRBJ2-7 | 13 | . | TRBV7-9 | CASSSLGRHEQYF | TGTGCCAGCAGCTCCCTCGGACGGCACGAGCAGTACTTC
. | TRBJ2-2 | 14 | . | TRBV7-9 | CASSRTEDTGELFF | TGTGCCAGCAGTAGAACCGAGGACACCGGGGAGCTGTTTTTT
. | TRBJ1-2 | 15 | few | TRBV5-1 | CASSLGPPMAYGYTF | TGCGCCAGCAGCTTGGGCCCTCCGATGGCCTATGGCTACACCTTC
. | TRBJ1-1 | 12 | . | TRBV7-2 | CASSLDNREAFF | TGTGCCAGCAGCTTAGATAACCGCGAAGCTTTCTTT
. | TRBJ1-4 | 13 | . | TRBV9 | CASSGQGGEKLFF | TGTGCCAGCAGCGGCCAGGGTGGTGAAAAACTGTTTTTT
. | TRBJ2-1 | 14 | few | TRBV28 | CASSLSQAVDEQFF | TGTGCCAGCAGTTTATCACAGGCGGTCGATGAGCAGTTCTTC
. | TRBJ2-7 | 15 | few | TRBV28 | CASSHRRAPTYEQYF | TGTGCCAGCAGCCATCGCAGGGCCCCCACCTACGAGCAGTACTTC
TRBD1 | TRBJ2-7 | 12 | . | TRBV28 | CATRQGNYEQYF | TGTGCCACCCGACAGGGTAATTACGAGCAGTACTTC
TRBD2 | TRBJ2-1 | 14 | . | TRBV13 | CASSSSGRGNEQFF | TGTGCCAGCAGCTCTAGCGGGAGGGGGAATGAGCAGTTCTTC
. | TRBJ2-1 | 17 | . | TRBV4-2 | CASSQGPGYMSYNEQFF | TGTGCCAGCAGCCAAGGGCCAGGTTATATGTCCTACAATGAGCAGTTCTTC
. | TRBJ2-7 | 15 | . | TRBV4-1 | CASSQDAWLVGEQYF | TGCGCCAGCAGCCAAGATGCATGGCTAGTGGGCGAGCAGTACTTC
TRBD2 | TRBJ2-1 | 12 | . | TRBV19 | CATTRAGGEQFF | TGTGCCACGACACGAGCGGGGGGTGAGCAGTTCTTC
. | TRBJ2-7 | 15 | . | TRBV4-2 | CASSPSVTYSYEQYF | TGTGCCAGCAGCCCTAGTGTAACTTACTCCTACGAGCAGTACTTC
. | TRBJ2-7 | 15 | . | TRBV7-2 | CASSPLSTSLNEQYF | TGTGCCAGCAGCCCCTTAAGTACTAGTCTCAACGAGCAGTACTTC
TRBD1 | TRBJ2-5 | 14 | few | TRBV19 | CASSIRQGAETQYF | TGTGCCAGTAGTATTAGACAGGGAGCAGAGACCCAGTACTTC
TRBD1 | TRBJ1-1 | 15 | . | TRBV2 | CASTGQGALYTEAFF | TGTGCCAGCACCGGACAGGGGGCGTTATACACTGAAGCTTTCTTT
. | TRBJ1-5 | 13 | once | TRBV28 | CASSSPLGEPQHF | TGTGCCAGCAGTTCTCCCCTGGGGGAGCCCCAGCATTTT
. | TRBJ2-1 | 15 | . | TRBV4-1 | CASTNDRGSYNEQFF | TGCGCCAGCACCAACGATCGAGGGAGCTACAATGAGCAGTTCTTC